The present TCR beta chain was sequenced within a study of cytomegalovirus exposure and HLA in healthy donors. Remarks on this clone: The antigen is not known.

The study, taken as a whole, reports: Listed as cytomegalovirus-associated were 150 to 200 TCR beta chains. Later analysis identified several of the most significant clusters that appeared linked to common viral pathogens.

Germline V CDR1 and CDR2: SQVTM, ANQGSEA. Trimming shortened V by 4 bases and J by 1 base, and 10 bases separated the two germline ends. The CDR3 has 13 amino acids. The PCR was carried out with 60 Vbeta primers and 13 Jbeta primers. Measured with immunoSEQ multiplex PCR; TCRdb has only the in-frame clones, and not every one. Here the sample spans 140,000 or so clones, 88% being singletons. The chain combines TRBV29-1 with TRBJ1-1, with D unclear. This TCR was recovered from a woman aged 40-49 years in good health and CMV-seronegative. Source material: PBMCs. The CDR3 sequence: CSVVPTENTEAFF. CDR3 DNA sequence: TGCAGCGTTGTTCCCACAGAGAACACTGAAGCTTTCTTT.